The 8 T cell receptor beta chains reported below all come from one sample, sequenced in a study of blood T cell repertoires in COVID-19. Clones were sequenced by immunoSEQ multiplex PCR, and TCRdb holds only the in-frame ones, with some missing. In the table there are 200,000 to 250,000 clones, roughly 80% of which are singletons. Sample: peripheral blood. Receptor source: a woman in her 70s with acute or convalescent COVID-19.

The rearrangement links TRBV25-1 to TRBJ1-4, with D uncertain. CDR1 and CDR2 from the germline V gene are MGHDK and SYGVNS. The CDR3 has 15 residues. The V end lost 3 bases, the J end lost 3 bases, and 11 bases lay between the germline ends. CDR3 amino acids: CASSEAGSANEKLFF. The CDR3 nucleotides read TGTGCCAGCAGTGAGGCGGGTTCGGCTAATGAAAAACTGTTTTTT.

This clone occurred a few times. The chain joins TRBV7-8 to TRBJ2-2, with 8 bases aligning to TRBD1. Germline CDR1 is SGHVS and CDR2 is FQNEAQ. This CDR3 spans 15 amino acids. The V segment lost 3 bases and the J segment 5 bases; nucleotides outside the gene matches: 5. DNA for the CDR3: TGTGCCAGCAGCTTGCAGGGGGCGAGTACCGGGGAGCTGTTTTTT. Protein product: CASSLQGASTGELFF. Full variable domain (rest looked up from reference TRBV7-8 and TRBJ2-2): GAGVSQSPRYKVAKRGQDVALRCDPISGHVSLFWYQQALGQGPEFLTYFQNEAQLDKSGLPSDRFFAERPEGSVSTLKIQRTQQEDSAVYLCASSLQGASTGELFFGEGSRLTVL.

This chain links TRBV7-6 with TRBJ2-5, with D possibly TRBD1 on 5 matching bases. Trimming took 5 bases from V and 0 from J, leaving 13 bases between them. The germline CDR1 and CDR2 sequences are SGHVS and FNYEAQ. The CDR3 totals 15 residues. The CDR3 sequence is CASSPRAGYQETQYF. The CDR3 coding sequence is TGTGCCAGCAGCCCCAGGGCTGGATACCAAGAGACCCAGTACTTC.

V is TRBV24-1 and J is TRBJ2-3; TRBD2 aligns across 9 bases. Germline V gene data show CDR1 as KGHDR and CDR2 as SFDVKD. Trimming at V came to 2 bases and at J to 0 bases, leaving 2 bases not matched to a gene. The CDR3 runs 16 residues. The CDR3 DNA reads TGTGCCACCAGTGATTACACTAGCGGGAGCACAGATACGCAGTATTTT. It yields the protein CATSDYTSGSTDTQYF.

The chain carries TRBV3-1 (or the pseudogene TRBV3-2) and TRBJ2-7, with 8 nucleotides matching TRBD2. This CDR3 comprises 13 residues. Germline loops: CDR1 LGHDT, CDR2 YNNKEL (reference sequence). J gave up 6 bases and V 6 bases, and 7 bases lay outside the gene matches. The CDR3 DNA reads as TGTGCCAGCAGGTACGGGGGGGGAGCCGAGCAGTACTTC. It encodes CASRYGGGAEQYF.

The chain uses TRBV6-5 and TRBJ1-1; possible D gene TRBD1, 5 bases. The V end was cut by 7 bases, the J end by 3 bases, with 15 bases between. This CDR3 is built from 14 residues. Germline CDR1 and CDR2: MNHEY and SVGAGI. The CDR3 bases are TGTGCCAGCATCAAAAGGGGAGGGGACACTGAAGCTTTCTTT. Translation: CASIKRGGDTEAFF.

V is TRBV29-1 and J is TRBJ1-2; 8 bases map to TRBD1. The CDR3 sequence is 14 residues long. After removal of 0 bases from V and 5 bases from J, the junction contained 5 bases not matched to a gene. Germline V lookup: CDR1 SQVTM, CDR2 ANQGSEA. CDR3 DNA: TGCAGCGTTGAAGATACAGGGGGTGGTTATGGCTACACCTTC. Protein sequence: CSVEDTGGGYGYTF.

The chain joins TRBV9 to TRBJ1-6; 8 positions agree with TRBD1. The ends lost 4 bases at V and 7 bases at J; junction bases unmatched: 7. The CDR3 totals 15 residues. CDR1 is SGDLS, CDR2 YYNGEE, per germline. The CDR3 here is CASSLRTGLNSPLHF. CDR3 nucleotides: TGTGCCAGCAGCCTGAGGACAGGGCTCAATTCACCCCTCCACTTT.